This entry lists 18 T cell receptor beta chains sequenced from one sample in a study of blood T cells in healthy people across ages (dated by TCRdb to between 2014 and 2017). Library method: 5' RACE. Reads for this sample came from an Illumina HiSeq 2500. A second PCR of roughly 6 to 12 cycles was run with a J-beta primer mix and a sample-barcoded 5' primer. Using fastp at Q25 and MiXCR, TCRdb reprocessed the public reads and kept productive beta chains. Rows are combined by CDR3 protein, so each entry shows the most common genes and DNA. This sample is represented by some 640,000 distinct CDR3 sequences; approximately 50% of them were singletons. Clones ranked in the top ten supply around 32% of the sample. Sequenced input: blood. The receptors were sampled from a woman aged 55-69 years in good health.

V and J are TRBV11-1 and TRBJ1-6; unclear D gene. CDR1 SGHAT and CDR2 FQDESV come from the germline V gene (reference sequence). The CDR3 extends over 12 amino acids. Trimming took off 5 bases at V and 5 bases at J, with 4 bases between the two ends. CDR3 residues: CASSDNNSPLHF. Here the CDR3 DNA reads TGTGCCAGCAGCGACAATAATTCACCCCTCCACTTT. The variable domain in full, completed from reference TRBV11-1 and TRBJ1-6, reads EAEVAQSPRYKITEKSQAVAFWCDPISGHATLYWYRQILGQGPELLVQFQDESVVDDSQLPKDRFSAERLKGVDSTLKIQPAELGDSAMYLCASSDNNSPLHFGNGTRLTVT.

The rearrangement joins TRBV10-3 to TRBJ1-2; possibly TRBD1 for D (6 bases). Trimming removed 3 bases at V and 6 bases at J, with 11 bases between. The CDR3 spans 13 residues. Germline V gene sequence: CDR1 ENHRY, CDR2 SYGVKD. In DNA form, the CDR3 reads TGTGCCATCAGTGACTCAGGGGACGATGGCTACACCTTC. Residues: CAISDSGDDGYTF.

This clonotype was found a few times. The genes are TRBV6-2 or TRBV6-3 and TRBJ2-1, with D perhaps TRBD1 or TRBD2 (5 bases each). V lost 2 bases, J lost 10 bases, and 15 bases lay in between. This CDR3 spans 14 amino acids. Per germline, CDR1 MNHEY and CDR2 SVGEGT. The CDR3 DNA is TGTGCCAGCAGTTACGGGACCAGTATTAGGGAGCAGTTCTTC. Protein: CASSYGTSIREQFF.

This clonotype was observed a handful of times. The chain recombines TRBV10-3 with TRBJ2-6; perhaps D is TRBD1 or TRBD2 (5 bases each). V lost 7 bases and J 0 bases, leaving 13 bases between the germline ends. The V gene's germline CDR1 is ENHRY and CDR2 SYGVKD. This CDR3 is built from 16 residues. Written as DNA, the CDR3 is TGTGCCATCACCTTGGGACGGAACTCTGGGGCCAACGTCCTGACTTTC. Translated, it gives CAITLGRNSGANVLTF.

This clonotype was observed many times. V and J are TRBV5-1 and TRBJ1-2; D gene unclear. This CDR3 has 12 residues. V lost 4 bases and J 4 bases, leaving 8 bases between the germline ends. Germline V gene sequence: CDR1 SGHRS, CDR2 YFSETQ. For the CDR3, the DNA is TGCGCCAGCAGCCCTGACATCTATGGCTACACCTTC. Amino acid sequence: CASSPDIYGYTF.

V is TRBV6-6 and J is TRBJ2-7; D is perhaps TRBD1 or TRBD2 (5 bases each). From germline, CDR1 is MNHNY and CDR2 SVGAGI (reference sequence). Trimming pared 2 bases from V and 5 bases from J, leaving 10 bases between. This CDR3 spans 13 amino acids. The CDR3 DNA reads as TGTGCCAGCAGTTACGCCCGGGGACACGAGCAGTACTTC. Encoded protein: CASSYARGHEQYF.

A word on this clonotype: Germline is not matched at one junction end, which may reflect a read error. This chain joins TRBV5-4 and TRBJ2-7; 7 bases are shared with TRBD2. CDR3 length: 15 amino acids. The germline V gene encodes CDR1 SGHNT and CDR2 YYREEE (reference sequence). The CDR3 sequence: CAGSPGPSGSYEQYF. CDR3 coding DNA: TGTGCCGGCAGCCCTGGTCCTAGCGGCTCCTACGAGCAGTACTTC. The entire variable domain, with the rest obtained from reference TRBV5-4 and TRBJ2-7, is as follows: ETGVTQSPTHLIKTRGQQVTLRCSSQSGHNTVSWYQQALGQGPQFIFQYYREEENGRGNFPPRFSGLQFPNYSSELNVNALELDDSALYLCAGSPGPSGSYEQYFGPGTRLTVT.

This clonotype was seen at least ten times. This chain uses TRBV2 with TRBJ2-5; no definite D call. The CDR3 extends over 13 amino acids. CDR1 is SNHLY, CDR2 FYNNEI, per germline. Trimming removed 6 bases from V and 5 bases from J, with 13 bases in between. This CDR3 reads CASSGWVGETQYF. The CDR3 nucleotides read TGTGCCAGCAGCGGTTGGGTCGGGGAGACCCAGTACTTC.

This rearrangement joins TRBV9 to TRBJ1-6, with TRBD1 matching over 9 bases. V shed 2 bases and J 7 bases; nucleotides not matched to a gene: 4. The V gene's germline CDR1 is SGDLS and CDR2 YYNGEE. The CDR3 has 15 amino acids. The CDR3 sequence: CASSVLGQGNSPLHF. The CDR3 DNA reads TGTGCCAGCAGCGTGTTGGGACAGGGAAATTCACCCCTCCACTTT.

V gene TRBV10-3 combines with J gene TRBJ2-7, with TRBD2 as a possible D gene (6 bases). Germline assignment: CDR1 ENHRY and CDR2 SYGVKD. The CDR3 sequence is 13 residues long. Trimming took 3 bases from V and 2 from J, leaving 8 bases between them. CDR3 DNA sequence: TGTGCCATCAGTGAAGGGAGGCCCTACGAGCAGTACTTC. Encoded protein: CAISEGRPYEQYF.

This clonotype has ten or more counts. This chain joins TRBV9 and TRBJ2-2; D perhaps matches TRBD1 (6 bases). Trimming cost V 3 bases and J 0 bases, with 12 bases left between them. There are 16 residues in the CDR3. Germline CDR1 and CDR2: SGDLS and YYNGEE. The CDR3 bases are TGTGCCAGCAGCGCCGACAGGAGACCGAACACCGGGGAGCTGTTTTTT. The encoded protein is CASSADRRPNTGELFF.

This clonotype has just a few counts. This sequence joins TRBV15 and TRBJ2-7; 7 positions agree with TRBD1. This CDR3 has 14 amino acids. From germline, CDR1 is LNHNV and CDR2 YYDKDF (reference sequence). Trimming at V came to 3 bases and at J to 1 base, leaving 3 bases not matched to a gene. The CDR3 coding sequence is TGTGCCACCAGCAGGAGACAGGGTTCCTACGAGCAGTACTTC. The encoded protein is CATSRRQGSYEQYF.

Remarks on this clonotype: This sequence may be a read error, since a much larger clone differs from it by one base. The chain recombines TRBV20-1 with TRBJ2-7, with 13 bases that match TRBD2. CDR1 and CDR2 (germline): DFQATT, SNEGSKA (reference sequence). The junction had 14 bases not matched to a gene; V was cut back by 6 bases and J by 9 bases. The CDR3 has 15 residues. The CDR3 DNA reads TGCAGTGCAGGGGGGACTAGCGGGAATCAGAGGGGGCAGTACTTC. Translation: CSAGGTSGNQRGQYF.

This chain connects TRBV9 to TRBJ2-1; D may match TRBD1 or TRBD2 (5 bases each). Germline V lookup: CDR1 SGDLS, CDR2 YYNGEE. Trimming took 4 bases from V and 3 from J, leaving 11 bases between them. The CDR3 has 14 residues. The CDR3 loop reads CASSQGPIYNEQFF. CDR3 coding DNA: TGTGCCAGCAGCCAGGGACCCATCTACAATGAGCAGTTCTTC.

Only a few counts were recorded for this clonotype. This chain links TRBV4-3 with TRBJ2-3; possibly TRBD2 for D (5 bases). Germline V gene data show CDR1 as LGHNA and CDR2 as YSLEER. V dropped 0 bases and J dropped 2 bases, with 12 bases sitting between them. The CDR3 length is 16 residues. The CDR3 region has the DNA TGCGCCAGCAGCCAAGATACCAGCGGATACACAGATACGCAGTATTTT. Translation gives CASSQDTSGYTDTQYF.

The genes are TRBV28 and TRBJ2-6; 8 positions agree with TRBD1. Germline-derived CDR1 and CDR2 are MDHEN and SYDVKM. Losses at the gene ends were 2 bases for V and 4 bases for J; bases not matched to a gene: 10. The CDR3 extends over 18 amino acids. CDR3 nucleotides: TGTGCCAGCAGTTTAGACCCGGGACAGGCCGGGGGGGCCAACGTCCTGACTTTC. Residues: CASSLDPGQAGGANVLTF.

The rearrangement links TRBV20-1 to TRBJ1-6; D unresolved. The CDR3 spans 13 residues. V lost 1 base to trimming and J lost 9 bases, with 10 bases between them. The germline V gene has CDR1 DFQATT and CDR2 SNEGSKA (reference sequence). The DNA for the CDR3 is TGCAGTGCTAGAGTCGTATCCGGTTCACCCCTCCACTTT. Protein product: CSARVVSGSPLHF.

This chain joins TRBV18 and TRBJ2-2; a possible D gene is TRBD1 (6 bases). Germline V lookup: CDR1 KGHSH, CDR2 LQKENI. Between the trimmed V and J ends, which lost 1 base and 1 base, there was a span of 10 bases. This CDR3 is 16 amino acids long. The chain's CDR3 is CASSPLAQGNTGELFF. For the CDR3, the DNA is TGTGCCAGCTCACCACTGGCACAGGGGAACACCGGGGAGCTGTTTTTT.